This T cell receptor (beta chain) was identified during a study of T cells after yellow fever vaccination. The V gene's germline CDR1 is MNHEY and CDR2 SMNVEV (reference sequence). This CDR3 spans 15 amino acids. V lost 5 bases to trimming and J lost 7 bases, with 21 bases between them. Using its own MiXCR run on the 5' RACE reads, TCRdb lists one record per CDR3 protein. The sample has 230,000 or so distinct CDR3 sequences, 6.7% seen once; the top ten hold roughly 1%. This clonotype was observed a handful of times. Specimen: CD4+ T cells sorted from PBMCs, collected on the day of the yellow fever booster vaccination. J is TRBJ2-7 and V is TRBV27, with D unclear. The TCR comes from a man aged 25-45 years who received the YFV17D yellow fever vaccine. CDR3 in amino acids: CASSEMGLRTWEQYF. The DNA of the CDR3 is TGTGCCAGCAGTGAAATGGGCCTTAGGACGTGGGAGCAGTACTTC.